What follows is one T cell receptor (beta chain) and its context. What antigen it recognizes has not been identified. The record has no base qualities; no much larger clone is one base away. This record belongs to a study of PD-L1 blockade in urothelial cancer (dated by TCRdb to between 2016 and 2019). For the study in its entirety: Every patient began therapy in about 2014 and was given atezolizumab 1,200 mg intravenously every 3 weeks. Twenty-nine patients had pretreatment blood TCR-seq, some 25 had at least one posttreatment blood collection, and some 25 had tumor TCR-seq. Whole exome sequencing and RNA sequencing of pretreatment tumors were performed alongside TCR sequencing in the same patients. Durable clinical benefit was defined as progression-free survival longer than 6 months, and TCR features were also tested against progression-free and overall survival. Patients had an ECOG performance status of 0 or 1 and had received between 0 and 3 prior chemotherapy regimens. Blood samples gave median yields of about 150,000 T cells and 80,000 to 90,000 unique TCRs, along with a median clonality of approximately 0.084. Blood samples were analyzed 3 weeks after the start of treatment (second dose) and 6 weeks after the start of treatment. About 90% of the roughly 29 patients were males with bladder-origin urothelial cancer, and about 60% of the 29 reported a prior smoking history. The study, an exploratory multi-omic analysis, examined somatic, immune and clinical correlates of response to PD-L1 blockade with atezolizumab in urothelial cancer. Nine patients reached durable clinical benefit, while about 20 patients did not. TCR sequencing covered pretreatment tumor samples and matched, serially collected peripheral blood taken before and after atezolizumab treatment. General findings and caveats noted by the study authors: Because the sample size was small (n ≈ 28) and many of the analyses were exploratory, the results are meant to be hypothesis-generating. At 3 weeks after the start of treatment, tumor-associated TCR clones in peripheral blood had expanded more in patients with durable benefit (n of about 21, p = 0.022). Improved progression-free and overall survival was found to be associated with pretreatment peripheral blood TCR clonality below the median.

Synthetic TCR analog templates were spiked into each PCR to estimate absolute template abundance from read counts. The immunoSEQ assay used bias-controlled V and J gene primers to amplify TCRbeta CDR3 regions from genomic DNA. Sequencing of rearranged TCRbeta segments was performed at approximately 20X coverage. On the study's bioinformatics: Sequencing errors were corrected by clustering, and CDR3s were annotated against IMGT so that V, D and J genes could be assigned. Downstream analyses used only productive TCRbeta rearrangements and left out out-of-frame or stop-codon sequences. Clonality was computed as one minus Shannon entropy normalized by the log of the number of unique productive sequences. Fisher's exact test with Benjamini-Hochberg correction, at a threshold of adjusted p below 0.01, was used to find clones that differed between time points or between blood and tumor. The clones in this table, taken by TCRdb from immuneACCESS, are in-frame only. Not every clone is retained; where verified, under half of the shortfall comes from an unresolved V gene, and the cause of the rest is unknown. D and trimming come from the DNA, and the V and J calls and clone size come from that table. The sample contains about 130,000 clones, about 88% of them found a single time. The ten largest clones add up to 3% to 4% of the sample.

The time point label here, explained by the study, means: pretreatment peripheral blood. A cohort of 25 to 30 patients with locally advanced or metastatic urothelial carcinoma, treated at Memorial Sloan Kettering on a trial protocol, was included. Peripheral blood mononuclear cells were collected pretreatment and during treatment, with between 1 and 8 total time points per patient. The Qiagen DNeasy Blood extraction kit was used to purify genomic DNA from total PBMCs and tumor samples. PBMCs were collected pretreatment and during treatment, and were isolated and stored as previously described. CDR1 and CDR2 are read off the germline V gene as SNHLY and FYNNEI. V gives up 2 bases and J gives up 4 bases, and the segment between their germline ends measures 15 bases. The CDR3 measures 15 amino acids from cysteine to phenylalanine. Of all the DNA, just the CDR3 is kept, 45 bases in frame from base 1.

The source was PBMCs, collected around atezolizumab (anti-PD-L1) treatment. The chain employs TRBV2 and TRBJ2-7, with the D gene not confidently named. This sequence originates from a middle-aged man with urothelial cancer. The bases are TGTGCCAGCAGTGAAACGCGTACTAAGGAATACGAGCAGTACTTC. Translated, it gives CASSETRTKEYEQYF.